These 11 T cell receptor beta chains were all obtained from the same sample, sequenced in a study of beta chain features in type 1 diabetes. The investigators reverse transcribed all of the isolated RNA, so they sequenced expressed TCRB transcripts. Sequencing used immunoSEQ multiplex PCR; TCRdb keeps in-frame clones, though not all of them. The table lists over 650,000 clones, over 13% of them singletons. These receptors are not linked to any known antigen. Broader study findings: Shorter TCRB CDR3s, moderately but significantly so, marked every one of the four CD4+ subsets in Type 1 diabetes patients.

Sequenced: naive CD4+ T cells from blood. Receptor source: a man aged 18 to 29 with type 1 diabetes.

A few counts support this clone. The DNA for the CDR3 is TGTGCCAGCTCGTCTTTGACAGGGCTCACTGAAGCTTTCTTT. As protein: CASSSLTGLTEAFF. The V gene is TRBV18, the J gene TRBJ1-1; 7 nucleotides match TRBD1. The CDR3 totals 14 residues. J gave up 4 bases and V 6 bases, and 8 bases lay outside the gene matches. The germline gives CDR1 KGHSH, CDR2 LQKENI.

This clone turned up a few times. In nucleotides, the CDR3 is TGTGCCAGCTCACCCTCGGAAGGGGGACACCGAGAAGCTTTCTTT. As protein: CASSPSEGGHREAFF. The chain is built from TRBV18 and TRBJ1-1; a possible D gene is TRBD1 (6 bases). V was pared by 3 bases and J by 8 bases, with 19 bases between. Germline V gene data show CDR1 as KGHSH and CDR2 as LQKENI. CDR3 length: 15 residues.

This clone was observed a handful of times. The junction differs from germline at one of its ends, possibly a read error. The CDR3: CASSLGTGGTYEQYF. CDR3 DNA sequence: TGTGCTAGCAGCTTAGGGACGGGAGGGACCTACGAGCAGTACTTC. The chain uses TRBV7-7 and TRBJ2-7, with 8 bases that match TRBD2. The CDR3 totals 15 residues. CDR1 SSHAT and CDR2 FNYEAQ come from the germline V gene (reference sequence).

This clone came up a few times. The chain has TRBV7-2 and TRBJ2-5; no definite D call. The CDR3 has 14 residues. Germline V CDR1 and CDR2: SGHTA, FQGNSA. Trimming shortened V by 5 bases and J by 2 bases, and 12 bases separated the two germline ends. CDR3 nucleotide sequence: TGTGCCAGCAGCCCCCGACACAGACAAGAGACCCAGTACTTC. Protein product: CASSPRHRQETQYF.

The CDR3: CASSFWAWGQGGSYEQYF. For the CDR3, the DNA is TGTGCCAGCAGTTTCTGGGCCTGGGGCCAGGGTGGATCCTACGAGCAGTACTTC. The chain has TRBV28 and TRBJ2-7, with D possibly being TRBD1 (5 bases). This CDR3 has 18 residues. Germline V gene lookup returns CDR1 MDHEN and CDR2 SYDVKM. Trimming left V 3 bases short and J 1 base short, with 22 bases between. The entire variable domain, with the rest obtained from reference TRBV28 and TRBJ2-7, is as follows: DVKVTQSSRYLVKRTGEKVFLECVQDMDHENMFWYRQDPGLGLRLIYFSYDVKMKEKGDIPEGYSVSREKKERFSLILESASTNQTSMYLCASSFWAWGQGGSYEQYFGPGTRLTVT.

The table lists this clone with a few counts. V is TRBV30 and J is TRBJ1-2, with D maybe TRBD1 (6 bases). In germline, CDR1 is GTSNPN, CDR2 SVGIG (reference sequence). This CDR3 comprises 16 residues. Deletions cut 4 bases from V and 2 bases from J, with 20 bases between. This CDR3 is CAWISLRVGGNYGYTF. The CDR3 coding sequence is TGTGCCTGGATTTCCCTTCGTGTAGGGGGGAACTATGGCTACACCTTC.

This clone showed up just a few times. V gene TRBV27 combines with J gene TRBJ2-1; 15 bases map to TRBD2. The CDR3 runs 18 residues. Losses at the gene ends were 6 bases for V and 5 bases for J; bases not matched to a gene: 11. From germline, CDR1 is MNHEY and CDR2 SMNVEV (reference sequence). DNA of the CDR3: TGTGCCAGCAGCCTCCTGGGACTAGCGGGGGGAATCCACAATGAGCAGTTCTTC. Amino acid sequence: CASSLLGLAGGIHNEQFF.

The chain uses TRBV10-1 and TRBJ2-7; a possible D gene is TRBD2 (5 bases). The germline gives CDR1 WNHNN, CDR2 SYGVQD (reference sequence). The CDR3 totals 15 residues. V lost 2 bases and J lost 0, with 11 bases in between. CDR3 sequence: CASSEASTSSYEQYF. For the CDR3, the DNA is TGCGCCAGCAGTGAGGCTAGCACGAGCTCCTACGAGCAGTACTTC.

This clone was counted between two and nine times. V is TRBV5-1 and J is TRBJ2-7; 9 nucleotides align to TRBD1. CDR1 is SGHRS and CDR2 is YFSETQ in the germline V gene. This CDR3 is built from 14 residues. V was clipped by 3 bases and J by 2 bases; unmatched bases: 3. As DNA, the CDR3 is TGCGCCAGCAGCTGGGGGACAGGGACCTACGAGCAGTACTTC. As protein: CASSWGTGTYEQYF.

In nucleotides, the CDR3 is TGCAGCGTTGTGAGCGGGCCGGGAGATGGAAAGGCTTTCTTT. The encoded protein is CSVVSGPGDGKAFF. This sequence joins TRBV29-1 and TRBJ1-1; D is undetermined. Looked up from germline, CDR1 is SQVTM and CDR2 is ANQGSEA. Trimming pared 4 bases from V and 11 bases from J, leaving 23 bases between. The CDR3 loop spans 14 amino acids.

This clone was seen more than once but under ten times. This chain joins TRBV30 and TRBJ1-4, with D perhaps TRBD1 (5 bases). CDR3 length: 14 residues. Per germline, CDR1 GTSNPN and CDR2 SVGIG (reference sequence). V lost 0 bases and J 10 bases, leaving 15 bases between the germline ends. The CDR3 spells CAWSVQDGFGKLFF. Here the CDR3 DNA reads TGTGCCTGGAGTGTACAGGATGGGTTCGGAAAACTGTTTTTT. Full variable domain (missing parts from reference TRBV30 and TRBJ1-4): SQTIHQWPATLVQPVGSPLSLECTVEGTSNPNLYWYRQAAGRGLQLLFYSVGIGQISSEVPQNLSASRPQDRQFILSSKKLLLSDSGFYLCAWSVQDGFGKLFFGSGTQLSVL.